Shown below are 25 T cell receptor beta chains from a single sample sequenced in a study of blood T cell repertoires in COVID-19. Assay used: immunoSEQ multiplex PCR; TCRdb lists only in-frame clones, some missing. The repertoire holds nearly 110,000 clones, with roughly 84% as singletons. The specimen was peripheral blood. Source of these receptors: a human donor in a cohort sampled during active COVID-19.

CDR3 sequence: CATSRDLSSYEQYV. The CDR3 DNA sequence: TGTGCCACCAGCAGAGATCTTTCTAGCTACGAGCAGTACGTC. This rearrangement joins TRBV15 to TRBJ2-7; no reliable D call. With 0 bases removed from V and 3 bases from J, the gap between germline ends came to 9 bases. The V gene's germline CDR1 is LNHNV and CDR2 YYDKDF (reference sequence). This CDR3 is built from 14 residues.

This clone was recorded once. The rearrangement uses TRBV7-8 and TRBJ1-4; maybe TRBD1 (6 bases). This CDR3 is 13 amino acids long. Germline loops: CDR1 SGHVS, CDR2 FQNEAQ. Trimming stripped 3 bases from V and 7 bases from J, with 9 bases between. CDR3 DNA sequence: TGTGCCAGCAGCTTCGGGACACTTGAAAAACTGTTTTTT. Translating gives CASSFGTLEKLFF.

The chain has TRBV7-2 and TRBJ1-1; possibly TRBD1 for D (5 bases). This CDR3 region has 15 residues. Germline CDR1 reads SGHTA; CDR2 reads FQGNSA. V lost 1 base and J 5 bases, leaving 14 bases between the germline ends. CDR3 in DNA: TGTGCCAGCAGCTTAGGGTCAGGCGGGGGTACTGAAGCTTTCTTT. This codes for CASSLGSGGGTEAFF.

V is TRBV7-2 and J is TRBJ1-3; 7 bases are shared with TRBD1. The trim removed 5 bases at V and 8 bases at J, leaving 6 bases unmatched. The length of the CDR3 is 13 residues. The V gene's germline CDR1 is SGHTA and CDR2 FQGNSA. CDR3 bases: TGTGCCAGCAGCATGGGACAGACGGACACCATATATTTT. Protein sequence: CASSMGQTDTIYF.

V and J are TRBV19 and TRBJ1-5, with D perhaps matching TRBD1 (6 bases). Germline assignment: CDR1 LNHDA and CDR2 SQIVND (reference sequence). Trimming cost V 5 bases and J 4 bases, with 18 bases left between them. This CDR3 has 16 amino acids. The CDR3 DNA reads TGTGCCAGTAGTCCCAAAGGGTGGGACATTAATCAGCCCCAGCATTTT. Protein sequence: CASSPKGWDINQPQHF.

The rearrangement uses TRBV6-2 or TRBV6-3 and TRBJ2-3; 7 bases line up with TRBD2. The CDR3 consists of 14 residues. The V gene's germline CDR1 is MNHEY and CDR2 SVGEGT. V lost 6 bases to trimming and J lost 2 bases; unmatched junction nucleotides: 5. DNA for the CDR3: TGTGCCAGCAGCCCCGGGACTATCACAGATACGCAGTATTTT. Translation gives CASSPGTITDTQYF.

This clone showed up just once. This chain uses TRBV10-3 with TRBJ1-5; 10 bases align to TRBD1. The CDR3 runs to 15 residues. Per the germline V gene, CDR1 is ENHRY and CDR2 is SYGVKD. With V trimmed by 6 bases and J by 6 bases, 8 bases remained unmatched. CDR3 nucleotide sequence: TGTGCCATCAGGGAAGGGACAGGGGCGGGTCAGCCCCAGCATTTT. It yields the protein CAIREGTGAGQPQHF.

The chain recombines TRBV7-9 with TRBJ2-1, with D tentatively TRBD2 (6 bases). The CDR3 runs to 16 residues. The germline CDR1 and CDR2 sequences are SEHNR and FQNEAQ (reference sequence). Trimming removed 1 base from V and 6 bases from J, with 16 bases in between. CDR3 nucleotide sequence: TGTGCCAGCAGCTTAGGGGGGACTCGGTCGGGCAATGAGCAGTTCTTC. This codes for CASSLGGTRSGNEQFF.

Written as DNA, the CDR3 is TGTGCCAGCACCCGGGGAGGTGGCTACACCTTC. Translation: CASTRGGGYTF. The rearrangement links TRBV12-3 or TRBV12-4 to TRBJ1-2; D is ambiguous. V shed 7 bases and J shed 7 bases, with 10 bases lying between them. The CDR3 runs 11 residues.

This chain links TRBV15 with TRBJ1-6, with D possibly TRBD1 on 6 matching bases. The V end lost 3 bases, the J end lost 7 bases, and 7 bases lay between the germline ends. The CDR3 sequence is 13 residues long. CDR1 is LNHNV and CDR2 is YYDKDF in the germline V gene (reference sequence). The chain's CDR3 is CATSSQGNSPLHF. DNA for the CDR3: TGTGCCACCAGCAGTCAGGGGAATTCACCCCTCCACTTT.

The chain has TRBV7-9 and TRBJ2-1; a weak D match, TRBD2 (5 bases). The CDR3 has 13 amino acids. With 6 bases removed from V and 5 bases from J, the gap between germline ends came to 11 bases. Germline V CDR1 and CDR2: SEHNR, FQNEAQ (reference sequence). This CDR3 is CASSYNSDNEQFF. CDR3 coding DNA: TGTGCCAGCAGTTATAATAGCGACAATGAGCAGTTCTTC.

This rearrangement joins TRBV30 to TRBJ2-6; D not certain. Germline values: CDR1 GTSNPN, CDR2 SVGIG (reference sequence). The V end lost 0 bases, the J end lost 0 bases, and 6 bases lay between the germline ends. There are 15 residues in the CDR3. The CDR3, as DNA: TGTGCCTGGAGTGTGCGCCGCTCTGGGGCCAACGTCCTGACTTTC. Residues: CAWSVRRSGANVLTF.

The chain uses TRBV13 and TRBJ1-1; maybe TRBD1 (5 bases). This CDR3 is 16 amino acids long. Germline assignment: CDR1 PRHDT and CDR2 FYEKMQ (reference sequence). V was trimmed by 6 bases and J by 0 bases, leaving 17 bases between them. CDR3 in DNA: TGTGCCAGCAGAAATCGACAGTGGACCATGAACACTGAAGCTTTCTTT. Its translation: CASRNRQWTMNTEAFF.

The chain recombines TRBV7-2 with TRBJ1-2; tentative D call: TRBD1 (5 bases). The CDR3 loop spans 12 amino acids. The V end lost 5 bases, the J end lost 8 bases, and 12 bases lay between the germline ends. Germline CDR1 and CDR2: SGHTA and FQGNSA. The CDR3 reads CASSPGTLGYTF. The CDR3 DNA reads as TGTGCCAGCAGCCCGGGGACTTTGGGCTACACCTTC.

The sample holds a few counts of this clone. V usage is TRBV5-1 and J usage is TRBJ2-4, with TRBD2 matching 7 bases. Germline CDR1 and CDR2: SGHRS and YFSETQ. V lost 3 bases to trimming and J lost 1 base; unmatched junction nucleotides: 13. The CDR3 has 18 amino acids. CDR3 nucleotide sequence: TGCGCCAGCAGCTCTCAGCAGGGCGGGAGCTGGGCCAAAAACATTCAGTACTTC. This gives the protein CASSSQQGGSWAKNIQYF.

The J gene is TRBJ2-3, the V gene TRBV14; TRBD1 aligns across 7 bases. V shed 3 bases and J 2 bases; nucleotides not matched to a gene: 5. The germline V gene has CDR1 SGHDN and CDR2 FVKESK. The CDR3 is 15 residues long. The CDR3 nucleotides read TGTGCCAGCAGCCAGATGACAGGGTCCACAGATACGCAGTATTTT. Protein sequence: CASSQMTGSTDTQYF.

V usage is TRBV12-3 or TRBV12-4 and J usage is TRBJ2-1; 10 nucleotides match TRBD2. The CDR3 runs 12 residues. CDR3 sequence: CATGTSENEQFF. CDR3 nucleotide sequence: TGTGCTACTGGGACTAGCGAGAATGAGCAGTTCTTC.

This chain links TRBV5-4 with TRBJ2-2; maybe TRBD1 (5 bases). Looked up from germline, CDR1 is SGHNT and CDR2 is YYREEE (reference sequence). The V end was cut by 6 bases, the J end by 1 base, with 10 bases between. The CDR3 spans 14 residues. The CDR3 region is CASIKDRNTGELFF. DNA of the CDR3: TGTGCCAGCATCAAAGACAGGAACACCGGGGAGCTGTTTTTT.

The chain joins TRBV5-1 to TRBJ1-1; a possible D gene is TRBD1 (6 bases). Germline CDR1 SGHRS, CDR2 YFSETQ. V gave up 4 bases and J gave up 0 bases, with 16 bases separating them. This CDR3 is built from 16 residues. The CDR3 DNA reads TGCGCCAGCAGCCCGGGGACATGGGGTATGAACACTGAAGCTTTCTTT. Protein: CASSPGTWGMNTEAFF.

The chain employs TRBV3-1 (or the pseudogene TRBV3-2) and TRBJ1-2; D gene uncertain. The CDR3 loop spans 14 amino acids. With 1 base removed from V and 3 bases from J, the gap between germline ends came to 9 bases. Germline V gene sequence: CDR1 LGHDT, CDR2 YNNKEL (reference sequence). The CDR3 nucleotides read TGTGCCAGCAGCCAAGCACCCCGGGACTATGGCTACACCTTC. Translating gives CASSQAPRDYGYTF.

This chain joins TRBV6-2 or TRBV6-3 and TRBJ1-4; no clear D gene. CDR3 size: 14 residues. Germline V CDR1 and CDR2: MNHEY, SVGEGT. V was shortened by 2 bases and J by 3 bases, with 7 bases between the two germline ends. In DNA form, the CDR3 reads TGTGCCAGCAGTTACCAAGGAGCTAATGAAAAACTGTTTTTT. Translated, it gives CASSYQGANEKLFF.

Only a few counts were recorded for this clone. The V call is TRBV7-6, the J call TRBJ1-3; D perhaps matches TRBD1 (6 bases). In germline, CDR1 is SGHVS, CDR2 FNYEAQ. The CDR3 loop spans 16 amino acids. V was clipped by 5 bases and J by 2 bases, with 16 bases between them. Written as DNA, the CDR3 is TGTGCCAGCAGCCCCACCCTGACAGGAGCTGGAAACACCATATATTTT. Its translation is CASSPTLTGAGNTIYF.

This clone has a single count. The chain recombines TRBV6-2 or TRBV6-3 with TRBJ2-5; 11 bases are shared with TRBD2. The germline V gene encodes CDR1 MNHEY and CDR2 SVGEGT. The ends lost 3 bases at V and 5 bases at J; junction bases unmatched: 14. CDR3 length equals 18 residues. CDR3 DNA sequence: TGTGCCAGCAGTTATGGGGGACTAGCGGACAAGATTGCGGAGACCCAGTACTTC. Protein product: CASSYGGLADKIAETQYF.

The rearrangement joins TRBV5-1 to TRBJ2-1; 9 bases map to TRBD1. Trimming at V came to 0 bases and at J to 9 bases, leaving 7 bases not matched to a gene. The CDR3 covers 15 residues. The germline V gene encodes CDR1 SGHRS and CDR2 YFSETQ. The CDR3 region is CASSLEGQTGGEQFF. The DNA for the CDR3 is TGCGCCAGCAGCTTGGAGGGACAGACAGGGGGTGAGCAGTTCTTC.

This clone came up once. The V gene is TRBV20-1, the J gene TRBJ2-7, with a weak D call TRBD2 (6 bases). Trimming took 6 bases from V and 2 from J, leaving 8 bases between them. The CDR3 has 11 residues. CDR1 is DFQATT, CDR2 SNEGSKA, per germline (reference sequence). The chain's CDR3 is CSAPGAYEQYF. CDR3 DNA sequence: TGCAGTGCCCCGGGAGCCTACGAGCAGTACTTC.